The present TCR beta chain was sequenced within a study of blood T cells in healthy people across ages (dated by TCRdb to between 2014 and 2016). As for the study more broadly: In model experiments, template switching captured about one uniquely barcoded TCR beta cDNA molecule for every two T cells. Using deep sequencing normalized with unique cDNA molecular identifiers, the study measured how TCR beta repertoire diversity changes with age. The donors were divided into four age groups: young (average roughly 15 years), middle-aged (roughly 40), aged (around 59) and long-lived (around 80). To avoid experimental bias, donors of different ages were spread randomly across the sequencing lanes. Two additional independent replicas of 1 million unique cDNA reads from the same blood draw were analyzed for two donors (one aged 18 to 30 and one aged 80 or older). Results the study describes overall, beyond this receptor: Estimates of total diversity from one million sequenced T cells were regarded as lower bounds and underestimates. There was a strong correlation between observed TCR beta diversity and the percentage of naive T cells measured by flow cytometry. The CMV infection status of donors was not known, potentially confounding age-related changes in expanded clonotypes. As age increased, observed TCR beta diversity per million T cells dropped in a roughly linear way, and a significant reduction was already evident by age about 40. Bulk unsorted PBMC profiling prevented conclusive comparison of naive and antigen-experienced compartments. Compared with the aged group, more naive CD4+ T cells, fewer expanded clones and increased TCR diversity were shown by the long-lived group, suggesting age selection.

In this sample, this clonotype turned up many times. Which antigen it targets is not known. No base qualities exist here, and no much larger clone lies one base off it. Library preparation used 5' RACE. The sequencer was an Illumina HiSeq 2500. A second roughly 6 to 12 cycle PCR used a sample-barcoded 5' primer and a J-beta primer mix. Each TCR beta cDNA molecule received a unique molecular identifier from a template-switch 5' adaptor carrying 12 random nucleotides. Each sample yielded at least 2.5 million CDR3-containing paired-end reads. All of the RNA was converted into first-strand cDNA using the Mint cDNA synthesis kit, with a TRBC-specific oligonucleotide serving as the primer. After uracil-DNA glycosylase treatment, a first 18-cycle PCR used universal primers M1SS and BC2_uni_R on all cDNA. Per the original workflow: For normalization, 1 million high-quality reads, each with a distinct molecular identifier, were randomly selected from each sample. Instead of being binned into consensus sequences, reads with shared molecular identifiers were discarded. CDR3 identification, clonotype clustering and error correction used MiTCR with a Q25 quality threshold and the strictest error-elimination algorithm. A nonparametric unseen species model with Euler transformation was used to estimate a lower bound on total TCR beta diversity. TCRdb cleaned the public reads at Q25 with fastp, built clones with MiXCR and kept in-frame beta chains. Rows are combined by CDR3 protein, so each entry shows the most common genes and DNA. The V and J calls come from TCRdb's annotation, not from the publication. In this sample the table shows some 880,000 distinct CDR3 sequences, 30% to 45% of which occur a single time. Clones ranked in the top ten supply approximately 12% of the sample.

The donors were some 36 Caucasian individuals from Russia, aged roughly 6 to 100 years, who were systemically healthy. Each donor gave about 9.2 milliliters of peripheral blood, drawn into EDTA-treated Vacutainer tubes. Ficoll-Paque density-gradient centrifugation was used to isolate PBMCs, with at least 6.5 million per sample. Trizol reagent was used to extract total RNA from the PBMCs, yielding at least 5.5 micrograms per sample. For every donor, flow cytometry on a PBMC aliquot measured the percentage of naive CD45RAhigh/CD27high T cells. Material: blood. This clonotype originated in a man aged 18-30 years in good health.

The CDR3 region reads CASSSPDRVDEQFF. The base sequence is TGTGCCAGCAGCTCGCCCGACAGGGTGGATGAGCAGTTCTTC. The V and J segments used are TRBV11-1 and TRBJ2-1; 7 middle bases align to TRBD1. Ends trimmed: V by 4 bases, J by 8 bases; bases unmatched to a gene: 8. CDR1 and CDR2, per the germline V gene (reference sequence), are SGHAT and FQDESV. Counted from cysteine to phenylalanine, this CDR3 has 14 amino acids. Just the 42-base CDR3 DNA is kept, in frame starting at base 1.